These T cell receptor beta chains were read from a single sample in a study of cytotoxic CD8 clonotypes in ibrutinib-treated CLL. This table comes from immunoSEQ multiplex PCR, and its TCRdb copy is limited to in-frame clones, with some not included. The table shows some 29,000 clones, with 62% occurring only once. Material: PBMCs, obtained before ibrutinib treatment. These receptors originate from a human donor with chronic lymphocytic leukemia. Each CDR3 is given with its conserved first and last residue. A D gene is named only where the DNA matches it firmly. For some rows the clone size is stated as once, few or many, or as a class when expanded; others skip it.

j_call clone_size d_call v_call cdr3_nt cdr3_aa
TRBJ1-1 NA NA TRBV7-3 TGTGCCAGCAGCCTAATGTCGAACACTGAAGCTTTCTTT CASSLMSNTEAFF
TRBJ2-1 once NA TRBV15 TGTGCCACCAGCGGAGAATCCGACCCAAGCTCCTACAATGAGCAGTTCTTC CATSGESDPSSYNEQFF
TRBJ1-3 NA NA TRBV27 TGTGCCAGCAGTTTATCAGGGGGCTCTGGAAACACCATATATTTT CASSLSGGSGNTIYF
TRBJ1-3 NA NA TRBV6-5 TGTGCCAGCAGTTACTCGACGGCGCACTCTGGAAACACCATATATTTT CASSYSTAHSGNTIYF
TRBJ2-1 few NA TRBV2 TGTGCCATCGACCGGGACACTAAGAATGAGCAGTTCTTC CAIDRDTKNEQFF
TRBJ2-7 few NA TRBV2 TGTGCCAGCACGCGGCGGGACGAGCAGTACTTC CASTRRDEQYF
TRBJ1-2 few NA TRBV18 TGTGCCAGCTCACCAGCACAGGGCAATGGCTACACCTTC CASSPAQGNGYTF
TRBJ2-4 few TRBD1 TRBV9 TGTGCCAGCAGCCAGGGGGAAAACATTCAGTACTTC CASSQGENIQYF
TRBJ1-5 few NA TRBV2 TGTGCCAGCAGCGACGGCAATCAGCCCCAGCATTTT CASSDGNQPQHF
TRBJ1-5 NA NA TRBV19 TGTGCCAGTAGTACCGGGGGACAAAGCAATCAGCCCCAGCATTTT CASSTGGQSNQPQHF
TRBJ1-2 NA NA TRBV7-2 TGTGCCAGCAGCCAAGGTTGGGCTGCTAACTATGGCTACACCTTC CASSQGWAANYGYTF
TRBJ2-3 NA TRBD2 TRBV5-4 TGTGCCAGCAGCCCCTTAGCGGGAGCCACAGATACGCAGTATTTT CASSPLAGATDTQYF
TRBJ1-3 NA NA TRBV27 TGTGCCAGCAGTTCCCTTTGGGGGGGGATTGCTGGAAACACCATATATTTT CASSSLWGGIAGNTIYF
TRBJ2-7 NA NA TRBV6-6 TGTGCCAGCAGCACCGCCTACGAGCAGTACTTC CASSTAYEQYF
TRBJ2-5 once NA TRBV5-4 TGTGCCAGCAGCTTGGGGATAGGGGAGACCCAGTACTTC CASSLGIGETQYF
TRBJ2-5 few TRBD2 TRBV4-1 TGCGCCAGCAGCCCCGTGGCGGGGGGAGAGACCCAGTACTTC CASSPVAGGETQYF
TRBJ2-7 NA TRBD1 TRBV2 TGTGCCAGCAGTCCTAAGGACAGGGGTGGAGGGGAGCAGTACTTC CASSPKDRGGGEQYF
TRBJ2-3 few TRBD2 TRBV7-9 TGTGCCAGCAGCTCCTCCTCTAGCGGGAGGGCCGCAGATACGCAGTATTTT CASSSSSSGRAADTQYF
TRBJ1-1 NA NA TRBV19 TGTGCCAGTAGTATGGGGGCCGAAGCTTTCTTT CASSMGAEAFF
TRBJ2-5 NA NA TRBV18 TGTGCCAGCTCACTCCCCCCGGGGCAGAGAACTTGGTACCAAGAGACCCAGTACTTC CASSLPPGQRTWYQETQYF
TRBJ2-5 NA NA TRBV9 TGTGCCAGCAGCGTAGGATCCAGCCTCAACCAAGAGACCCAGTACTTC CASSVGSSLNQETQYF
TRBJ2-3 NA NA TRBV7-6 TGTGCCAGCAGCCCCGCCCCGCCACCCACAGATACGCAGTATTTT CASSPAPPPTDTQYF
TRBJ2-3 NA TRBD2 TRBV7-6 TGTGCCAGCAGCGGCGGGACTATGGCTACAGATACGCAGTATTTT CASSGGTMATDTQYF
TRBJ1-2 NA NA TRBV5-1 TGCGCCAGCAGCCCGGGTCCAGGTTCCGCCTATGGCTACACCTTC CASSPGPGSAYGYTF
TRBJ2-2 few NA TRBV29-1 TGCAGCGTTGGAGAACCGGGACCCGGGGAGCTGTTTTTT CSVGEPGPGELFF
TRBJ1-1 NA NA TRBV7-9 TGTGCCAGCATCACGGGGGGCAGCCGGAACACTGAAGCTTTCTTT CASITGGSRNTEAFF
TRBJ1-6 NA TRBD1 TRBV6-5 TGTGCCAGCAGTTACTCGATCCCACAGGGGGGAACACCCCTCCACTTT CASSYSIPQGGTPLHF
TRBJ1-4 NA NA TRBV2 TGTGCCAGCAGTGATCCAGGGGAGACTAATGAAAAACTGTTTTTT CASSDPGETNEKLFF
TRBJ1-1 NA NA TRBV7-6 TGTGCCAGCAGCGTTCAGGGGAACACTGAAGCTTTCTTT CASSVQGNTEAFF
TRBJ2-1 NA TRBD2 TRBV19 TGTGCCAGTAGGGGCCTAGCGGGGGGGCCCAATGAGCAGTTCTTC CASRGLAGGPNEQFF
TRBJ1-1 NA NA TRBV11-2 TGTGCCAGCAGCCCCAGATTAGGGGGGGGGACTGAAGCTTTCTTT CASSPRLGGGTEAFF
TRBJ2-5 few NA TRBV11-2 TGTGCCAGCAGCACCGGGCGGAAAGAGACCCAGTACTTC CASSTGRKETQYF
TRBJ2-1 NA TRBD2 TRBV2 TGTGCCAGCGCGCTAGCGGGGGGGGTCTTTTCGGGTGGACAGTTCTTC CASALAGGVFSGGQFF
TRBJ2-1 NA TRBD2 TRBV7-2 TGTGCCAGCAGCTTAGGGACTAGCGGGAACAATGAGCAGTTCTTC CASSLGTSGNNEQFF
TRBJ2-3 once NA TRBV30 TGTGCCTGGAGTGCGCGCCAGGGCACAGATACGCAGTATTTT CAWSARQGTDTQYF
TRBJ2-7 NA NA TRBV5-4 TGTGCCAGCAGCGTGGGCAACTCCTACGAGCAGTACTTC CASSVGNSYEQYF
TRBJ1-2 NA TRBD1 TRBV5-1 TGCGCCAGCAGCCGGGCGGGGACAGGGGCGGAGTATGGCTACACCTTC CASSRAGTGAEYGYTF
TRBJ1-3 few NA TRBV7-3 TGTGCCAGCAGCTCAAGCTCTGGAAACACCATATATTTT CASSSSSGNTIYF
TRBJ2-2 NA NA TRBV28 TGTGCCGCCTCGGGTTCGAACACCGGGGAGCTGTTTTTT CAASGSNTGELFF
TRBJ2-7 NA NA TRBV7-2 TGTGCCAGCAGCTTAGCTAACTCCTACGAGCAGTACTTC CASSLANSYEQYF
TRBJ2-1 NA NA TRBV13 TGTGCCAGCAGCTTCTTCGCAGGAAGTGGTGAGCAGTTCTTC CASSFFAGSGEQFF
TRBJ2-5 NA NA TRBV7-2 TGTGCCAGCAGCCGCAGGATCCAAGAGACCCAGTACTTC CASSRRIQETQYF
TRBJ1-5 few NA TRBV6-4 TGTGCCAGCAGTGAGTCAGAGAATCAGCCCCAGCATTTT CASSESENQPQHF
TRBJ1-2 NA TRBD1 TRBV7-8 TGTGCCAGCAGCTTAAAATACAAGGGGCAGGGGGCCTTAGAGGGCTACACCTTC CASSLKYKGQGALEGYTF
TRBJ1-2 few NA TRBV27 TGTGCCAGCAGCCCCACTGGGCCGAGAGGCTACACCTTC CASSPTGPRGYTF
TRBJ1-4 few NA TRBV6-5 TGTGCCAGCAGTATTCTCGGGTGGAATGAAAAACTGTTTTTT CASSILGWNEKLFF
TRBJ1-6 NA TRBD1 TRBV7-2 TGTGCCAGCAGCTCCCGGGACAGGTATTCACCCCTCCACTTT CASSSRDRYSPLHF
TRBJ1-1 NA TRBD1 TRBV12-5 TGTGCTAGTGGTTTGACAGGGACAGGGGGTGGCACTGAAGCTTTCTTT CASGLTGTGGGTEAFF
TRBJ2-7 NA NA TRBV21-1 TGTGCCAGCAGCAAAGACGGTGGTCGGGGCCCAAGCTCATCCTACGAGCAGTACTTC CASSKDGGRGPSSSYEQYF
TRBJ1-2 once TRBD1 TRBV6-5 TGTGCCAGCAAGCGGGGACAGGGAATCTATGGCTACACCTTC CASKRGQGIYGYTF
TRBJ1-5 NA NA TRBV10-2 TGCGCCAGCAGTGAGTCGCTGTTTCATCCCCAGCATTTT CASSESLFHPQHF
TRBJ2-2 NA NA TRBV10-1 TGCGCCAGCCGGGGGTCGGGAGCCGGGGAGCTGTTTTTT CASRGSGAGELFF
TRBJ1-4 few NA TRBV19 TGTGCCAGTAGAGTCCCAGCTAATGAAAAACTGTTTTTT CASRVPANEKLFF
TRBJ2-7 NA TRBD2 TRBV27 TGTGCCAGCAGTTTAGGGGGGGTTCTCTACGAGCAGTACTTC CASSLGGVLYEQYF
TRBJ1-2 NA NA TRBV5-6 TGTGCCAGCAGCTTAGACAGATTCTATGGCTACACCTTC CASSLDRFYGYTF
TRBJ1-6 NA TRBD1 TRBV30 TGTGCCGGACGACAGGGGAGCTCCTATAATTCACCCCTCCACTTT CAGRQGSSYNSPLHF
TRBJ1-5 once NA TRBV5-5 TGTGCCAGCAGCTTGGTCCCTGAATACCAGCCCCAGCATTTT CASSLVPEYQPQHF